This TCR beta chain was recovered during a study of blood T cell repertoires in COVID-19. Study in general: Samples representing acute and convalescent COVID-19 were sourced from the United States, Italy and Spain. The analysed material was cDNA or gDNA that came from T cells, B-cell-depleted T cells, or PBMCs.

Looked up from germline, CDR1 is LGHNA and CDR2 is YSLEER. The CDR3 runs 15 residues. The ends were cut back, 1 base at V and 2 bases at J, with 12 bases in the middle. As handled by the study authors: Amplified reference gene primers provided the basis for estimating nucleated cell counts. TCRdb keeps only in-frame clones here, not all; method: immunoSEQ multiplex PCR. D and trimming were read from the DNA, whereas the V and J calls and clone size are those reported in that table. The sample lists about 300,000 clones, 85% to 90% occurring once. The origin of this receptor is a man aged 70-80 years with acute or convalescent COVID-19. The chain links TRBV4-3 to TRBJ2-7; no firm D call. The source material was peripheral blood. The CDR3 sequence: CASSQGPEPTYEQYF. In nucleotides, the CDR3 is TGCGCCAGCAGCCAAGGGCCCGAACCAACCTACGAGCAGTACTTC.